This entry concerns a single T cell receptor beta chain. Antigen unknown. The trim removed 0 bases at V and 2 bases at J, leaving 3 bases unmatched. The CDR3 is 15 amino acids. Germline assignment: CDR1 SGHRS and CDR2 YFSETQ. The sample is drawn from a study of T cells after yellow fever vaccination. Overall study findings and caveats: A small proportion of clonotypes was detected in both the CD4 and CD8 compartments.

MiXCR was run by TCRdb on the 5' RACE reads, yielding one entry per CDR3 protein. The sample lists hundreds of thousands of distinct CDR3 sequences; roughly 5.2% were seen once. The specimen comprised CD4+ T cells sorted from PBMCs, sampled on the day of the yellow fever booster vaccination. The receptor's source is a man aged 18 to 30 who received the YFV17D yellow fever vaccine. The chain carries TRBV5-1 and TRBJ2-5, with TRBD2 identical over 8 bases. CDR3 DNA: TGCGCCAGCAGCTTGGCCGGGGGGGCACAAGAGACCCAGTACTTC. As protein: CASSLAGGAQETQYF.